These 21 T cell receptor beta chains came from one sample sequenced in a study of blood T cell repertoires in COVID-19. Profiled with immunoSEQ multiplex PCR; TCRdb holds only in-frame clones, not every one. This sample yields some 320,000 clones, of which roughly 86% are seen a single time; approximately 8.1% belongs to the top ten. The sequenced sample was peripheral blood. These receptors came from a woman aged 45-59 years who had recovered from COVID-19.

V is TRBV12-5 and J is TRBJ1-2; the match to TRBD1 covers 7 bases. Germline CDR1 LGHNT, CDR2 FRNRAP. The CDR3 has 14 amino acids. The ends lost 3 bases at V and 4 bases at J; junction bases unmatched: 5. The CDR3 here is CASGLDRAIYGYTF. The CDR3 coding sequence is TGTGCTAGTGGTTTAGACAGGGCAATCTATGGCTACACCTTC. Based on the CDR3 plus reference TRBV12-5 and TRBJ1-2, the full variable domain is DARVTQTPRHKVTEMGQEVTMRCQPILGHNTVFWYRQTMMQGLELLAYFRNRAPLDDSGMPKDRFSAEMPDATLATLKIQPSEPRDSAVYFCASGLDRAIYGYTFGSGTRLTVV.

The CDR3 DNA sequence: TGTGCCAGCACTCCCAACAGGGGGTGGAATTCACCCCTCCACTTT. Translating it yields CASTPNRGWNSPLHF. The chain recombines TRBV6-5 with TRBJ1-6; TRBD1 aligns across 8 bases. Germline V gene lookup returns CDR1 MNHEY and CDR2 SVGAGI. CDR3 length: 15 residues. V shed 7 bases and J 7 bases; nucleotides not matched to a gene: 9.

The chain is built from TRBV23-1 and TRBJ1-1, with 8 bases identical to TRBD1. TRBV23-1 is noted as an ORF with a role that remains uncertain. V gave up 0 bases and J gave up 1 base; unmatched junction bases: 16. This CDR3 has 20 residues. The chain's CDR3 is CASSQSGPRRDRRRNTEAFF. As DNA, the CDR3 is TGCGCCAGCAGTCAATCGGGGCCTCGGAGGGACAGGAGACGGAACACTGAAGCTTTCTTT.

The rearrangement uses TRBV11-2 and TRBJ2-3, with a possible D match to TRBD2 (5 bases). Germline CDR1 reads SGHAT; CDR2 reads FQNNGV. V was clipped by 5 bases and J by 6 bases, with 12 bases between them. The CDR3 has 13 amino acids. CDR3 sequence: CASSPDSGDTQYF. The CDR3, as DNA: TGTGCCAGCAGCCCAGACTCGGGGGATACGCAGTATTTT.

The CDR3: CASSLSGRGSPYNSPLHF. CDR3 nucleotide sequence: TGTGCCAGCAGTTTATCCGGACGAGGGAGCCCCTATAATTCACCCCTCCACTTT. The chain carries TRBV28 and TRBJ1-6, with D hard to call. The germline V gene encodes CDR1 MDHEN and CDR2 SYDVKM. The CDR3 extends over 18 amino acids. Deletions cut 1 base from V and 2 bases from J, with 15 bases between. Drawing the rest from reference TRBV28 and TRBJ1-6, the complete variable domain is DVKVTQSSRYLVKRTGEKVFLECVQDMDHENMFWYRQDPGLGLRLIYFSYDVKMKEKGDIPEGYSVSREKKERFSLILESASTNQTSMYLCASSLSGRGSPYNSPLHFGNGTRLTVT.

The chain recombines TRBV6-6 with TRBJ2-5; D is ambiguous. The germline CDR1 and CDR2 sequences are MNHNY and SVGAGI (reference sequence). Deletions cut 5 bases from V and 7 bases from J, with 11 bases between. The CDR3 is made up of 12 amino acids. This CDR3 reads CASSTAPGTQYF. The CDR3 DNA reads TGTGCCAGCAGTACCGCCCCAGGGACCCAGTACTTC.

This clone showed up just a few times. The identical CDR3 is also encoded by other nucleotide sequences in the sample. The chain couples TRBV9 to TRBJ2-2; maybe TRBD2 (5 bases). The V and J ends lost 2 bases and 5 bases respectively, with 7 bases between them. Germline CDR1 reads SGDLS; CDR2 reads YYNGEE. This CDR3 has 13 amino acids. The chain's CDR3 is CASSVGGTGELFF. The CDR3 region has the DNA TGTGCCAGCAGCGTCGGCGGGACCGGGGAGCTGTTTTTT.

J is TRBJ1-2 and V is TRBV5-4, with a possible D match to TRBD1 (6 bases). The CDR3 loop spans 15 amino acids. Germline CDR1 reads SGHNT; CDR2 reads YYREEE (reference sequence). Trimming took 0 bases from V and 3 from J, leaving 12 bases between them. The CDR3 DNA follows: TGTGCCAGCAGCTTGGGTACAGGGATTGACTATGGCTACACCTTC. Residues: CASSLGTGIDYGYTF.

This chain links TRBV23-1 with TRBJ2-7, with D perhaps TRBD1 (5 bases). TRBV23-1 is placed among ORFs of uncertain function. CDR3 length: 15 amino acids. Trimming pared 4 bases from V and 3 bases from J, leaving 16 bases between. This CDR3 reads CASSPGQGRFYEQYF. The CDR3 coding sequence is TGCGCCAGCAGTCCCGGCCAGGGCCGATTCTACGAGCAGTACTTC.

The rearrangement uses TRBV3-1 (or the pseudogene TRBV3-2) and TRBJ2-2; 8 bases fit TRBD1. With V trimmed by 1 base and J by 6 bases, 4 bases remained unmatched. The CDR3 contains 15 residues. Germline loops: CDR1 LGHDT, CDR2 YNNKEL (reference sequence). The CDR3 region is CASSQGTGLAGELFF. Here the CDR3 DNA reads TGTGCCAGCAGCCAAGGGACAGGGCTGGCCGGGGAGCTGTTTTTT.

The chain recombines TRBV30 with TRBJ1-4; TRBD1 is a possible D gene (5 bases). The CDR3 consists of 16 residues. Looked up from germline, CDR1 is GTSNPN and CDR2 is SVGIG (reference sequence). Trimming stripped 2 bases from V and 3 bases from J, with 16 bases between. CDR3 sequence: CAWSRKGIWANEKLFF. DNA of the CDR3: TGTGCCTGGAGTAGGAAGGGGATTTGGGCTAATGAAAAACTGTTTTTT.

The V call is TRBV27, the J call TRBJ2-3, with 7 positions matching TRBD1. This CDR3 has 15 amino acids. V lost 7 bases and J lost 0; bases outside the gene matches: 7. Germline lookup yields CDR1 MNHEY and CDR2 SMNVEV (reference sequence). Here the CDR3 reads CASTEGTASTDTQYF. In nucleotides, the CDR3 is TGTGCCAGCACCGAAGGGACAGCTAGCACAGATACGCAGTATTTT.

To note about this clone: Other DNA sequences from this sample encode an identical CDR3 as well. This chain joins TRBV6-5 and TRBJ2-1, with 10 bases lining up with TRBD2. Trimming took 6 bases from V and 4 from J; bases not matched to a gene: 6. Germline V gene sequence: CDR1 MNHEY, CDR2 SVGAGI. CDR3 length: 15 residues. CDR3 amino acids: CASRLAGGPYNEQFF. Here the CDR3 DNA reads TGTGCCAGCAGATTAGCGGGGGGACCTTACAATGAGCAGTTCTTC.

The chain couples TRBV6-2 or TRBV6-3 to TRBJ2-7; 7 nucleotides line up with TRBD2. The J segment lost 3 bases and the V segment lost 4 bases, leaving 3 bases of the junction unmatched. The CDR3 spans 13 residues. Germline V CDR1 and CDR2: MNHEY, SVGEGT. For the CDR3, the DNA is TGTGCCAGCAGTTGGACTAGGGTCTACGAGCAGTACTTC. This gives the protein CASSWTRVYEQYF.

This chain connects TRBV19 to TRBJ1-5, with D possibly being TRBD1 (6 bases). CDR3 size: 16 residues. V was cut by 2 bases and J by 7 bases, with 18 bases left in between. Germline V lookup: CDR1 LNHDA, CDR2 SQIVND (reference sequence). CDR3 bases: TGTGCCAGTAGTATAATGGCGTACAGGGTGGGACAGCCCCAGCATTTT. This encodes CASSIMAYRVGQPQHF.

V gene TRBV5-6 combines with J gene TRBJ2-1; 14 nucleotides match TRBD2. The germline CDR1 and CDR2 sequences are SGHDT and YYEEEE. V lost 2 bases, J lost 8 bases, and 6 bases stayed unmatched. The length of the CDR3 is 16 residues. CDR3 region: CASSLLSGLAGDEQFF. The CDR3 DNA is TGTGCCAGCAGCTTATTGTCGGGACTAGCGGGAGATGAGCAGTTCTTC.

V and J are TRBV11-3 and TRBJ2-7; TRBD2 might be the D (5 bases). CDR1 and CDR2 from the germline V gene are SGHNT and YENEEA. Trimming took 6 bases from V and 3 from J, leaving 12 bases between them. The CDR3 consists of 13 residues. In DNA, the CDR3 is TGTGCCAGCAGTCCCAGTCGGGACTACGAGCAGTACTTC. This translates into CASSPSRDYEQYF.

The genes are TRBV28 and TRBJ2-3, with 8 bases fitting TRBD2. Germline V gene lookup returns CDR1 MDHEN and CDR2 SYDVKM. V shed 3 bases and J 10 bases; nucleotides not matched to a gene: 15. This CDR3 has 16 residues. CDR3 coding DNA: TGTGCCAGCAGTTTTTTTGCCGGGGGGGGTATTGATCCGCAGTATTTT. Residues: CASSFFAGGGIDPQYF.

This chain joins TRBV28 and TRBJ1-2; D ambiguous. The V gene lost 6 bases and the J gene lost 1 base, with 12 bases spanning the gap. This CDR3 contains 14 residues. CDR1 MDHEN and CDR2 SYDVKM come from the germline V gene. In nucleotides, the CDR3 is TGTGCCAGCAGGGATGGGAGAATTAACTATGGCTACACCTTC. The encoded protein is CASRDGRINYGYTF.

The V and J genes are TRBV19 and TRBJ1-2; 7 positions agree with TRBD1. V lost 4 bases, J lost 4 bases, and 9 bases stayed unmatched. Germline V CDR1 and CDR2: LNHDA, SQIVND (reference sequence). The CDR3 consists of 15 residues. Written as DNA, the CDR3 is TGTGCCAGTAGTAACAGGGACAGACTGTCCTATGGCTACACCTTC. As protein: CASSNRDRLSYGYTF.

The chain recombines TRBV5-1 with TRBJ2-3; D is undetermined. Germline-derived CDR1 and CDR2 are SGHRS and YFSETQ. Trimming removed 0 bases from V and 1 base from J, with 15 bases in between. This CDR3 region has 17 residues. As DNA, the CDR3 is TGCGCCAGCAGCTTGGGTTTGGCAATCTCCGGCACAGATACGCAGTATTTT. This translates into CASSLGLAISGTDTQYF.